The rows below give T cell receptor beta chains drawn from one sample of a study of response to subunit inactivated influenza vaccine. A single record per CDR3 protein comes from TCRdb applying MiXCR to the RT-PCR reads. The profile covers hundreds of thousands of distinct CDR3 sequences, with approximately 17% appearing a single time and less than 4% taken by the ten largest. The sequences come from CD4+ T cells sorted from PBMCs, collected around 25 months after vaccination. The receptors were gathered from a man between 50 and 75 years old who received an inactivated influenza vaccine. The CDR3 runs from the conserved cysteine through the conserved F or W. The D gene is left open where the match is weak. The listing skips clone size in some rows; elsewhere it reads once, few, many or a size class.

D,J,size,V,CDR3,DNA
.,TRBJ1-1,few,TRBV19,CASSTGGQPNTEAFF,TGTGCCAGTAGTACCGGCGGACAGCCTAACACTGAAGCTTTCTTT
TRBD2,TRBJ2-7,.,TRBV12-3/TRBV12-4,CASSPGLWGEQYF,TGTGCCAGCAGCCCGGGACTATGGGGGGAGCAGTACTTC
TRBD2,TRBJ2-1,.,TRBV9,CASSSGGGQFF,TGTGCCAGCAGTTCGGGGGGAGGGCAGTTCTTC
.,TRBJ2-2,.,TRBV20-1,CSLPRNTGELFF,TGCAGTTTGCCTAGGAACACCGGGGAGCTGTTTTTT
.,TRBJ2-3,.,TRBV5-1,CASSLAFRGGTDTQYF,TGCGCCAGCAGCTTGGCCTTCAGGGGGGGGACAGATACGCAGTATTTT
.,TRBJ1-2,.,TRBV7-2,CASSDRRGGTYGYTF,TGTGCCAGCAGCGACAGAAGGGGAGGTACCTATGGCTACACCTTC
TRBD2,TRBJ2-1,few,TRBV20-1,CSAREAGGVYNEQFF,TGCAGTGCTAGAGAGGCGGGAGGGGTCTACAATGAGCAGTTCTTC
.,TRBJ2-4,.,TRBV3-1,CASSRQDIQYF,TGTGCCAGCAGCCGACAGGACATTCAGTACTTC
.,TRBJ2-5,.,TRBV29-1,CSVEDGLETQYF,TGCAGCGTTGAAGACGGACTTGAGACCCAGTACTTC
.,TRBJ2-1,.,TRBV11-1,CASSLGGPRGWNEQFF,TGTGCCAGCAGCTTAGGAGGGCCAAGGGGGTGGAATGAGCAGTTCTTC
.,TRBJ2-2,few,TRBV7-3,CASSPHQAGELFF,TGTGCCAGCAGCCCTCACCAGGCCGGGGAGCTGTTTTTT
.,TRBJ2-2,few,TRBV18,CASSPRDPNTGELFF,TGTGCCAGCTCACCACGGGACCCCAACACCGGGGAGCTGTTTTTT
.,TRBJ1-5,.,TRBV6-2/TRBV6-3,CASSHGSQPQHF,TGTGCCAGCAGTCACGGGAGTCAGCCCCAGCATTTT
TRBD1,TRBJ1-1,.,TRBV20-1,CSASRTGKWTEAFF,TGCAGTGCTAGTAGGACAGGTAAATGGACTGAAGCTTTCTTT
TRBD1,TRBJ2-1,.,TRBV4-3,CASSQLGTGEEYNEQFF,TGCGCCAGCAGCCAACTTGGGACAGGGGAAGAGTACAATGAGCAGTTCTTC
TRBD1,TRBJ1-1,.,TRBV29-1,CSVEGGVRGTEAFF,TGCAGCGTTGAAGGGGGGGTCAGGGGGACTGAAGCTTTCTTT
TRBD1,TRBJ2-4,.,TRBV18,CASSPNDWTGWNIQYF,TGTGCCAGCTCACCAAACGACTGGACAGGGTGGAACATTCAGTACTTC
.,TRBJ1-1,many,TRBV7-2,CASSPQGNEAFF,TGTGCCAGCAGCCCACAGGGAAATGAAGCTTTCTTT
TRBD2,TRBJ2-7,few,TRBV20-1,CSAETSGIYEQYF,TGCAGTGCTGAGACTAGCGGGATCTACGAGCAGTACTTC
.,TRBJ2-3,.,TRBV12-3/TRBV12-4,CASSFSGLGTDTQYF,TGTGCCAGCAGTTTTTCTGGATTAGGGACAGATACGCAGTATTTT
TRBD2,TRBJ2-5,.,TRBV2,CASSLARLAKETQYF,TGTGCCAGCAGTCTAGCCCGACTAGCGAAAGAGACCCAGTACTTC
TRBD2,TRBJ2-3,few,TRBV28,CASRETSSALNTQYF,TGTGCCAGCAGGGAGACTAGCTCTGCCCTTAATACGCAGTATTTT
.,TRBJ1-2,few,TRBV14,CASSREINYGYTF,TGTGCCAGCAGCCGGGAAATTAACTATGGCTACACCTTC
.,TRBJ2-7,few,TRBV20-1,CSAGGWGVNEQYF,TGCAGTGCTGGGGGTTGGGGGGTGAACGAGCAGTACTTC
.,TRBJ1-1,.,TRBV6-6,CASSYLDGEAFF,TGTGCCAGCAGTTACCTGGACGGTGAAGCTTTCTTT
TRBD1,TRBJ1-2,.,TRBV2,CASSELARGGYGYTF,TGTGCCAGCAGTGAATTGGCCAGGGGGGGCTATGGCTACACCTTC
TRBD1,TRBJ2-2,few,TRBV11-2,CASSPGQVLANTGELFF,TGTGCCAGCAGCCCCGGACAGGTTTTAGCGAACACCGGGGAGCTGTTTTTT
.,TRBJ2-7,.,TRBV27,CASSLGAGREQYF,TGCGCCAGCAGTTTAGGGGCAGGGAGAGAGCAGTACTTC
.,TRBJ1-6,few,TRBV7-6,CASSLQGLSNSPLHF,TGTGCCAGCAGCTTACAGGGTTTATCTAATTCACCCCTCCACTTT
TRBD2,TRBJ2-2,few,TRBV11-2,CASSAGGYTGELFF,TGTGCCAGCAGCGCGGGGGGGTACACCGGGGAGCTGTTTTTT
TRBD1,TRBJ2-2,many,TRBV12-3/TRBV12-4,CASSNRGRTGELFF,TGTGCCAGCAGCAACAGGGGTAGAACCGGGGAGCTGTTTTTT
.,TRBJ1-1,.,TRBV27,CASSFLKNTEAFF,TGTGCCAGCAGTTTCCTCAAAAACACTGAAGCTTTCTTT
.,TRBJ2-2,.,TRBV20-1,CSARRFNEVTGELFF,TGCAGTGCTCGCAGGTTTAACGAAGTCACCGGGGAGCTGTTTTTT
TRBD2,TRBJ2-2,.,TRBV4-2,CASSRASGGLNTGELFF,TGTGCCAGCAGCCGAGCTAGCGGGGGGTTGAACACCGGGGAGCTGTTTTTT
.,TRBJ2-7,.,TRBV7-2,CASSLIALSYEQYF,TGTGCCAGCAGCTTAATTGCTCTCTCCTACGAGCAGTACTTC
TRBD1,TRBJ2-2,.,TRBV12-3/TRBV12-4,CASSPRQGTNTGELFF,TGTGCCAGCAGTCCCCGACAGGGAACGAACACCGGGGAGCTGTTTTTT
.,TRBJ2-5,.,TRBV20-1,CSAGLRGQTQYF,TGCAGTGCTGGTCTCAGGGGTCAGACCCAGTACTTC
.,TRBJ1-3,few,TRBV5-1,CASSLDPGAGNTIYF,TGCGCCAGCAGCTTGGACCCAGGGGCTGGAAACACCATATATTTT
.,TRBJ1-5,many,TRBV7-2,CASSPNLGNQPQHF,TGTGCCAGCAGCCCTAACCTAGGTAATCAGCCCCAGCATTTT
.,TRBJ2-2,few,TRBV2,CASSEAGPTGELFF,TGTGCCAGCAGTGAAGCAGGGCCTACAGGGGAGCTGTTTTTT
.,TRBJ2-5,few,TRBV5-1,CASSPQGDRETQYF,TGCGCCAGCAGCCCCCAGGGAGACCGAGAGACCCAGTACTTC
TRBD2,TRBJ2-3,many,TRBV29-1,CSPIGLAGDTQYF,TGCAGCCCCATAGGACTAGCTGGGGATACGCAGTATTTT
.,TRBJ2-2,few,TRBV20-1,CSASRTGSTGELFF,TGCAGTGCTAGTCGTACAGGGAGCACCGGGGAGCTGTTTTTT
.,TRBJ1-6,.,TRBV7-2,CASSSSARDSPLHF,TGTGCCAGCAGCTCCTCGGCGCGGGATTCACCCCTCCACTTT
TRBD1,TRBJ2-7,.,TRBV10-3,CAIQDRGDSYEQYF,TGTGCCATACAGGACAGGGGAGACTCCTACGAGCAGTACTTC
TRBD1,TRBJ2-1,few,TRBV12-3/TRBV12-4,CASSLLRTGGLYNEQFF,TGTGCCAGCAGTCTTTTGAGGACAGGGGGCCTCTACAATGAGCAGTTCTTC
TRBD1,TRBJ2-5,.,TRBV19,CASRGLGQNPVETQYF,TGTGCCAGTAGGGGCCTGGGACAGAACCCCGTTGAGACCCAGTACTTC
.,TRBJ1-5,.,TRBV10-3,CAISESVGGIEQPQHF,TGTGCCATCAGTGAGTCGGTTGGGGGGATCGAGCAGCCCCAGCATTTT
.,TRBJ2-7,.,TRBV6-2/TRBV6-3,CASSPTRETGGYREQYF,TGTGCCAGCAGTCCCACCAGAGAGACCGGGGGCTATCGAGAGCAGTACTTC
.,TRBJ2-7,many,TRBV5-1,CASSGTYEQYF,TGCGCCAGCAGTGGAACCTACGAGCAGTACTTC
.,TRBJ2-7,.,TRBV20-1,CCASDQGRPRAYEQYF,TGCTGTGCTAGTGATCAGGGGCGACCTAGAGCCTACGAGCAGTACTTC
.,TRBJ2-4,many,TRBV3-1,CASSQRSSGIQYF,TGTGCCAGCAGCCAGCGGTCTTCGGGCATTCAGTACTTC
.,TRBJ2-1,.,TRBV28,CASSSRGGMDSYNEQFF,TGTGCCAGCAGTTCCAGGGGCGGGATGGATTCCTACAATGAGCAGTTCTTC
.,TRBJ2-2,.,TRBV20-1,CSARDPTFPGELFF,TGCAGTGCTAGAGATCCCACCTTTCCCGGGGAGCTGTTTTTT
.,TRBJ1-1,few,TRBV6-2/TRBV6-3,CASSPPLRTGALFTEAFF,TGTGCCAGCAGTCCCCCTCTTCGTACGGGGGCCTTGTTTACTGAAGCTTTCTTT